Listed below are T cell receptor beta chains from one sample, sequenced in a study of PD-L1 blockade in urothelial cancer. Profiling relied on immunoSEQ multiplex PCR, and the TCRdb table lists in-frame clones only, not all of them. The sample includes about 87,000 clones, 84% of them seen just once. The source material was PBMCs, sampled around atezolizumab (anti-PD-L1) treatment. These receptors all stem from a man in his fifties or sixties with urothelial cancer. CDR3s include the opening cysteine and the closing phenylalanine or tryptophan. A D gene is named only where the DNA matches it firmly. The size of a clone is reported for some rows only, either as once, few or many, or as a class for expanded clones.

d_call j_call v_call clone_size cdr3_aa cdr3_nt
TRBD2 TRBJ2-1 TRBV10-1 - CASSRTSGYNEQFF TGCGCCAGCAGCAGGACTAGCGGCTACAATGAGCAGTTCTTC
TRBD1 TRBJ1-1 TRBV7-2 once CASSQGQGAVNTEAFF TGTGCCAGCAGCCAAGGACAGGGGGCTGTGAACACTGAAGCTTTCTTT
TRBD2 TRBJ2-3 TRBV5-1 - CASSFFEGGRMADTQYF TGCGCCAGCAGCTTTTTCGAAGGCGGGAGGATGGCAGATACGCAGTATTTT
- TRBJ2-3 TRBV12-5 - CASGLVQADTQYF TGTGCTAGTGGTTTGGTACAGGCAGATACGCAGTATTTT
TRBD1 TRBJ2-3 TRBV27 - CASSLWDRADTQYF TGTGCCAGCAGTTTATGGGACAGGGCAGATACGCAGTATTTT
- TRBJ1-2 TRBV9 once CASSGTPGVGYGYTF TGTGCCAGCAGCGGGACTCCAGGGGTTGGCTATGGCTACACCTTC
- TRBJ2-3 TRBV23-1 - CASSQSHRGRTTVLDTQYF TGCGCCAGCAGTCAATCCCACCGAGGACGCACGACAGTACTAGATACGCAGTATTTT
TRBD1 TRBJ2-3 TRBV7-9 - CASSWGQGARKDTQYF TGTGCCAGCAGCTGGGGACAGGGGGCCCGGAAAGATACGCAGTATTTT
TRBD1 TRBJ1-6 TRBV6-6 once CATQDKRQGEGSPLHF TGTGCCACCCAGGACAAAAGACAGGGGGAGGGTTCACCCCTCCACTTT
- TRBJ2-2 TRBV10-3 few CAINGVAGIGELFF TGTGCCATCAATGGAGTAGCAGGGATTGGGGAGCTGTTTTTT
- TRBJ1-6 TRBV4-1 - CASSQDGDGSSYNSPLHF TGCGCCAGCAGCCAAGATGGGGACGGGAGCTCCTATAATTCACCCCTCCACTTT
- TRBJ2-7 TRBV5-1 once CASSLSTGSYEQYF TGCGCCAGCAGCTTGTCCACAGGGAGCTACGAGCAGTACTTC
TRBD1 TRBJ2-1 TRBV5-1 - CASSRDRGNEQFF TGCGCCAGCAGTAGGGACAGGGGGAATGAGCAGTTCTTC
TRBD1 TRBJ2-5 TRBV18 - CASSLSEGQGQETQYF TGTGCCAGCTCACTTTCTGAGGGACAGGGGCAAGAGACCCAGTACTTC
TRBD2 TRBJ2-7 TRBV4-1 - CASSQTTSGGFEQYF TGCGCCAGCAGCCAAACCACTAGCGGGGGGTTCGAGCAGTACTTC
TRBD2 TRBJ2-7 TRBV19 - CASSATSGNYEQYF TGTGCCAGTAGTGCGACTAGCGGGAACTACGAGCAGTACTTC
- TRBJ1-2 TRBV27 - CASSLSTPGNYGYTF TGTGCCAGCAGTTTATCGACCCCGGGGAACTATGGCTACACCTTC
- TRBJ2-7 TRBV28 - CASSFRDRLARYEQYF TGTGCCAGCAGTTTCAGAGACAGGTTAGCGCGATACGAGCAGTACTTC
- TRBJ1-4 TRBV7-8 - CASSIPEGVRIEKLFF TGTGCCAGCAGCATACCCGAGGGGGTGAGAATTGAAAAACTGTTTTTT
TRBD2 TRBJ2-3 TRBV6-1 - CASSDSGRAGGTDTQYF TGTGCCAGCAGTGATAGCGGGAGGGCGGGAGGCACAGATACGCAGTATTTT
- TRBJ1-5 TRBV7-2 - CASSSGGFPNQPQHF TGTGCCAGCAGCTCTGGGGGGTTCCCCAATCAGCCCCAGCATTTT
- TRBJ2-1 TRBV6-1 - CASSGARTGESEQFF TGTGCCAGCAGTGGGGCCAGGACTGGTGAGAGTGAGCAGTTCTTC
- TRBJ2-3 TRBV6-6 - CASSYILGSTQYF TGTGCCAGCAGTTACATTCTGGGCAGTACGCAGTATTTT
TRBD2 TRBJ2-3 TRBV7-6 few CASSLRPSGRGGSTDTQYF TGTGCCAGCAGCCTTAGGCCCAGCGGGAGAGGGGGGAGCACAGATACGCAGTATTTT
- TRBJ1-6 TRBV4-2 once CASSQDPRVKDSPLHF TGTGCCAGCAGCCAAGATCCCAGGGTCAAAGATTCACCCCTCCACTTT
- TRBJ1-2 TRBV19 - CASSIQGRGTDGYTF TGTGCCAGTAGTATTCAGGGGAGAGGGACGGATGGCTACACCTTC
- TRBJ2-2 TRBV6-6 - CASVLRFSNTGELFF TGTGCCAGCGTCCTACGGTTCTCGAACACCGGGGAGCTGTTTTTT
- TRBJ1-5 TRBV7-2 - CASSLVKKGQPQHF TGTGCCAGCAGCTTAGTAAAAAAGGGGCAGCCCCAGCATTTT
TRBD1 TRBJ2-7 TRBV7-3 once CASSLGTAYEQYF TGTGCCAGCAGCTTGGGGACAGCCTACGAGCAGTACTTC
TRBD1 TRBJ2-1 TRBV5-1 - CASLRTGGKNEQFF TGCGCCAGCCTTCGGACAGGGGGCAAAAATGAGCAGTTCTTC
- TRBJ2-1 TRBV30 once CAWSAGRGHNEQFF TGTGCCTGGAGTGCCGGCAGGGGCCACAATGAGCAGTTCTTC
- TRBJ2-1 TRBV18 - CASSPELSNEQFF TGTGCCAGCTCACCCGAGCTGTCCAATGAGCAGTTCTTC
- TRBJ2-2 TRBV28 - CASRPGSLTGELFF TGTGCCAGCCGCCCCGGGAGCCTCACCGGGGAGCTGTTTTTT
TRBD2 TRBJ2-1 TRBV6-6 - CASSSSGRQFF TGTGCCAGCAGCTCTAGCGGGAGGCAGTTCTTC
- TRBJ2-1 TRBV18 - CASSPESSYNEQFF TGTGCCAGCTCCCCCGAGAGCTCCTACAATGAGCAGTTCTTC
TRBD1 TRBJ2-7 TRBV6-1 - CASSESPTGGTYEQYF TGTGCCAGCAGTGAAAGCCCAACAGGGGGGACCTACGAGCAGTACTTC
TRBD1 TRBJ2-2 TRBV5-1 - CASSRTLQGNPGELFF TGCGCCAGCAGCCGTACTCTACAGGGGAATCCCGGGGAGCTGTTTTTT
- TRBJ2-6 TRBV5-1 once CASSLGDSGANVLTF TGCGCCAGCAGCTTGGGAGACTCTGGGGCCAACGTCCTGACTTTC
- TRBJ1-2 TRBV6-1 - CASSHPPVYGYTF TGTGCCAGCAGTCACCCACCAGTCTATGGCTACACCTTC
- TRBJ2-7 TRBV28 - CASRTTGPYEQYF TGTGCCAGCAGAACTACAGGGCCCTACGAGCAGTACTTC
TRBD1 TRBJ1-5 TRBV19 - CASSIPMGQGNNQPQHF TGTGCCAGTAGTATCCCCATGGGACAGGGCAACAATCAGCCCCAGCATTTT
TRBD2 TRBJ2-1 TRBV19 few CASSPAGAFSEQFF TGTGCCAGTAGTCCAGCGGGAGCTTTTAGTGAGCAGTTCTTC
TRBD1 TRBJ2-7 TRBV6-1 once CASLSRDRAYEQYF TGTGCCAGCTTGTCCCGGGACAGGGCCTACGAGCAGTACTTC
- TRBJ2-7 TRBV5-1 - CASSFTPTDYEQYF TGCGCCAGCAGCTTTACACCGACCGACTACGAGCAGTACTTT
TRBD2 TRBJ2-7 TRBV28 once CASSPWLAGAYEQYF TGTGCCAGCAGTCCCTGGCTAGCGGGAGCCTACGAGCAGTACTTC
- TRBJ2-7 TRBV5-1 - CASSYQEGAYEQYF TGCGCCAGCAGTTATCAGGAGGGAGCCTACGAGCAGTACTTC